This TCR beta chain is from a study of OX40 agonist ivuxolimab in advanced cancers. Regarding the study in general: The costimulatory receptor OX40 (CD134) was targeted by ivuxolimab, a fully human IgG2 agonistic monoclonal antibody. Intravenous ivuxolimab was administered to patients every 2 weeks at six dose levels: 0.01, 0.1, 0.3, 1.5, 3 and 10 mg/kg. Of the approximately 50 dose-escalation patients, hepatocellular carcinoma was present in approximately 20, melanoma in roughly 15, renal cell carcinoma in 9 and head and neck cancer in 9. The dose-escalation cohort was about 87% male with a mean age of about 54 years, ranging from roughly 23 to 79. Patients were allowed to have had prior anti-PD-1, anti-PD-L1 or anti-CTLA-4 therapy, and 30% to 50% of the dose-escalation patients had previously received checkpoint inhibitors. Partial responses were achieved by three dose-escalation patients, of whom one had hepatocellular carcinoma and two had cutaneous melanoma. Peripheral TCRbeta sequencing aimed to test whether ivuxolimab altered TCR sequence diversity and caused clonal T-cell expansion. The monotherapy dose-escalation portion (N = 52 patients) of the phase I ivuxolimab trial is reported in the paper. The study at large found these results: After ivuxolimab, more expanded clones were found on average in CD8+ T cells than in CD4+ T cells. Antigen specificity was not determined for the clonally expanded peripheral T cells. At doses from 0.1 to 3.0 mg/kg, clonal expansion was seen in both CD4+ and CD8+ blood T cells between baseline and week 6. Low levels of normalized T-cell clonal expansion were also shown by some nonresponding patients. In partial responders in the 0.1-3.0 mg/kg groups, normalized peripheral clonal expansion was found to be among the lowest, especially among CD8+ T cells.

Notes on this clone: The specificity of this receptor is unknown. Base qualities are missing; no much larger clone stands one base away.

V drops 6 bases and J drops 0 bases, leaving 14 bases in between. Sequences MDHEN (CDR1) and SYDVKM (CDR2) are obtained from the germline V gene. The CDR3 runs 15 residues from the cysteine to the phenylalanine. Only CDR3 DNA remains: 45 bases, in frame from the first base. The trial excluded patients who had a history of autoimmune disease or were on systemic immunosuppression. Peripheral blood for TCR sequencing was drawn from every dose cohort at baseline, at cycle 4 day 1 and at cycle 7 day 1. The samples were drawn from a first-in-human, open-label, multicenter phase I dose-escalation trial of ivuxolimab. Adults with locally advanced or metastatic melanoma, renal cell carcinoma, hepatocellular carcinoma or head and neck squamous cell carcinoma were enrolled in the trial. Before TCR sequencing, CD4+ and CD8+ T cells were separately sorted from peripheral blood. For sequencing of the TCRbeta CDR3 region, genomic DNA was extracted from the sorted cells. The immunoSEQ Assay was used to sequence the TCRbeta CDR3 regions. Entries here come from immuneACCESS through TCRdb and include only in-frame sequences with V and J called. Some clones fail to appear in such tables; in the studies checked, an unresolved V gene covers under half of the shortfall, and the cause of the remainder is unknown. In all, the sample holds 69,000 or so clones, and 85% of those were seen once. The ten top clones hold 0.8% to 1% of the sample.

The material was CD4+ or CD8+ T cells sorted from blood, obtained in a trial of the OX40 agonist ivuxolimab. This receptor chain uses TRBV28 and TRBJ1-2; TRBD1 could be the D gene, as 5 bases match. The TCR was taken from an adult with an advanced solid tumor such as melanoma, head and neck, liver or kidney cancer. The DNA is as follows: TGTGCCAGCAGCCCTGGGGACGCCGCTAACTATGGCTACACCTTC. Its translation is CASSPGDAANYGYTF.